These 24 T cell receptor beta chains were all obtained from the same sample, sequenced in a study of Ad26.COV2.S vaccination and SARS-CoV-2 variants. Clones were sequenced by immunoSEQ multiplex PCR, and TCRdb holds only the in-frame ones, with some missing. The profile shows about 380,000 clones, about four fifths of them singletons. Treatment of the sample: some 20 received Ad26.COV2.S at low or high dose, single or two shots; several received placebo; per-sample allocation not given. Following the first vaccine or placebo injection, samples were taken on day 63. Sequenced here: peripheral blood, sampled in a trial of Ad26.COV2.S vaccine versus placebo. These receptors originate from a person aged 18-60 years who received the Ad26.COV2.S COVID-19 vaccine or a placebo.

The chain has TRBV2 and TRBJ2-2; D is unclear. The CDR3 consists of 14 residues. CDR1 is SNHLY and CDR2 is FYNNEI in the germline V gene. Trimming left V 0 bases short and J 6 bases short, with 8 bases between. The CDR3 protein is CASSEAGPAGELFF. The DNA for the CDR3 is TGTGCCAGCAGTGAAGCAGGGCCGGCCGGGGAGCTGTTTTTT.

The V and J genes are TRBV4-1 and TRBJ2-7; D gene ambiguous. The V gene's germline CDR1 is MGHRA and CDR2 YSYEKL. V was shortened by 0 bases and J by 0 bases, with 6 bases between the two germline ends. The CDR3 contains 14 residues. The DNA of the CDR3 is TGCGCCAGCAGCCAAGATCATCGCTCCTACGAGCAGTACTTC. Its translation: CASSQDHRSYEQYF.

The chain joins TRBV7-2 to TRBJ2-1; possibly TRBD2 for D (5 bases). The germline V gene has CDR1 SGHTA and CDR2 FQGNSA. The CDR3 extends over 15 amino acids. Trimming removed 5 bases from V and 3 bases from J, with 14 bases in between. CDR3 amino acids: CASSVRDIIYNEQFF. The CDR3 region has the DNA TGTGCCAGCAGCGTCCGGGATATTATCTACAATGAGCAGTTCTTC.

This chain links TRBV4-2 with TRBJ1-3; D unclear. The germline V and J ends were trimmed by 0 bases and 2 bases, with 8 bases remaining between them. The CDR3 spans 15 residues. Germline assignment: CDR1 LGHNA and CDR2 YNFKEQ. CDR3 bases: TGTGCCAGCAGCCAAGATCGTGGGGCTGGAAACACCATATATTTT. It codes for CASSQDRGAGNTIYF.

The chain recombines TRBV11-2 with TRBJ2-1, with D perhaps TRBD1 (5 bases). The V gene's germline CDR1 is SGHAT and CDR2 FQNNGV. The V gene lost 5 bases and the J gene lost 12 bases, with 20 bases spanning the gap. The length of the CDR3 is 14 residues. The CDR3 here is CASSPRAGNFGQFF. Here the CDR3 DNA reads TGTGCCAGCAGCCCCCGAGCAGGGAACTTTGGGCAGTTCTTC. Full variable domain (remainder filled in from reference TRBV11-2 and TRBJ2-1): EAGVAQSPRYKIIEKRQSVAFWCNPISGHATLYWYQQILGQGPKLLIQFQNNGVVDDSQLPKDRFSAERLKGVDSTLKIQPAKLEDSAVYLCASSPRAGNFGQFFGPGTRLTVL.

In its sample, this clone was seen many times. This CDR3 reads CASSGPSSLGTSGRHEQFF. The CDR3 nucleotides read TGTGCCAGCAGTGGCCCCTCAAGCCTCGGGACTAGCGGGAGACATGAGCAGTTCTTC. The chain is built from TRBV6-1 and TRBJ2-1; 14 bases are a match to TRBD2. V was pared by 4 bases and J by 8 bases, with 16 bases of the junction left unmatched. The CDR3 length is 19 residues. CDR1 is MNHNS, CDR2 SASEGT, per germline.

The V and J genes are TRBV9 and TRBJ2-5; D not resolved. The germline V gene has CDR1 SGDLS and CDR2 YYNGEE. This CDR3 has 16 residues. The V and J ends lost 0 bases and 2 bases respectively, with 14 bases between them. As DNA, the CDR3 is TGTGCCAGCAGCGTAGGGGTAAGGTCTATTCAAGAGACCCAGTACTTC. Amino acid sequence: CASSVGVRSIQETQYF.

The gene calls are TRBV15 and TRBJ1-2, with a possible D match to TRBD1 (5 bases). Germline loops: CDR1 LNHNV, CDR2 YYDKDF (reference sequence). The V end lost 0 bases, the J end lost 4 bases, and 9 bases lay between the germline ends. The CDR3 is 14 amino acids. The CDR3 region is CATSRDTGGYGYTF. The DNA for the CDR3 is TGTGCCACCAGCAGAGATACCGGGGGCTATGGCTACACCTTC.

J is TRBJ2-3 and V is TRBV7-6, with D possibly TRBD2 on 6 matching bases. Trimming shortened V by 5 bases and J by 1 base, and 16 bases separated the two germline ends. The CDR3 length is 16 residues. In germline, CDR1 is SGHVS, CDR2 FNYEAQ. CDR3 in DNA: TGTGCCAGCAGCCCCGCCCCCCCGGGGGGCACAGATACGCAGTATTTT. As protein: CASSPAPPGGTDTQYF.

This clone was observed once. The chain recombines TRBV6-5 with TRBJ1-1; the D gene is possibly TRBD1 (6 bases). Trimming took off 5 bases at V and 5 bases at J, with 18 bases between the two ends. The CDR3 has 15 amino acids. Per the germline V gene, CDR1 is MNHEY and CDR2 is SVGAGI. The CDR3 region has the DNA TGTGCCAGCAGTACAGGGAAACCTCTGGGAACTGAAGCTTTCTTT. It yields the protein CASSTGKPLGTEAFF.

CDR3: CASSRAPQETQYF. The CDR3 DNA reads TGTGCCAGCTCACGGGCTCCCCAAGAGACCCAGTACTTC. The chain combines TRBV18 with TRBJ2-5, with D unresolved. Germline values: CDR1 KGHSH, CDR2 LQKENI. The CDR3 contains 13 residues. V was pared by 4 bases and J by 1 base, with 7 bases between.

This clone was found once. The J gene is TRBJ2-7, the V gene TRBV6-2 or TRBV6-3; no firm D call. The CDR3 is made up of 11 amino acids. From germline, CDR1 is MNHEY and CDR2 SVGEGT. The germline V and J ends were trimmed by 6 bases and 1 base, with 4 bases remaining between them. CDR3 sequence reads: CASSPSYEQYF. The CDR3 DNA is TGTGCCAGCAGCCCTTCCTACGAGCAGTACTTC.

The V gene is TRBV2, the J gene TRBJ2-7, with D tentatively TRBD2 (5 bases). Germline-derived CDR1 and CDR2 are SNHLY and FYNNEI. Trimming left V 7 bases short and J 1 base short, with 11 bases between. The length of the CDR3 is 13 residues. The CDR3 region is CASMLSGSYEQYF. DNA of the CDR3: TGTGCCAGCATGCTAAGCGGATCCTACGAGCAGTACTTC.

The chain combines TRBV7-2 with TRBJ2-7; 9 bases are shared with TRBD2. The CDR3 contains 17 residues. Germline loops: CDR1 SGHTA, CDR2 FQGNSA. V was pared by 3 bases and J by 0 bases, with 9 bases of the junction left unmatched. CDR3 DNA sequence: TGTGCCAGCAGCTTCAGGTTAGCGGGAGTTTCCTCCTACGAGCAGTACTTC. As protein: CASSFRLAGVSSYEQYF. Based on the CDR3 plus reference TRBV7-2 and TRBJ2-7, the full variable domain is GAGVSQSPSNKVTEKGKDVELRCDPISGHTALYWYRQSLGQGLEFLIYFQGNSAPDKSGLPSDRFSAERTGGSVSTLTIQRTQQEDSAVYLCASSFRLAGVSSYEQYFGPGTRLTVT.

The CDR3 loop reads CASSFGTDYEQYF. The DNA for the CDR3 is TGTGCCAGCAGTTTCGGGACAGATTACGAGCAGTACTTC. The V gene is TRBV27, the J gene TRBJ2-7, with 7 positions matching TRBD1. J was trimmed by 4 bases and V by 3 bases; bases with no gene match: 3. The CDR3 is 13 residues long. CDR1 and CDR2 from the germline V gene are MNHEY and SMNVEV (reference sequence).

The chain carries TRBV12-3 or TRBV12-4 and TRBJ1-2; TRBD1 aligns across 9 bases. With 6 bases clipped from V and 10 bases from J, the junction kept 9 bases outside the gene matches. The CDR3 loop spans 13 amino acids. CDR3 nucleotides: TGTGCCAGCAGCCCAGACAGGGGGGGAGTCTACACCTTC. Residues: CASSPDRGGVYTF.

Points on this clone: Distinct nucleotide sequences in the sample also encode this CDR3. This sequence joins TRBV18 and TRBJ2-3; 7 bases match TRBD2. From germline, CDR1 is KGHSH and CDR2 LQKENI. The CDR3 runs to 12 residues. V lost 3 bases and J lost 6; bases outside the gene matches: 0. The CDR3: CASSPSGDTQYF. DNA of the CDR3: TGTGCCAGCTCACCTAGCGGGGATACGCAGTATTTT.

The rearrangement links TRBV2 to TRBJ2-3; TRBD2 matches 10 bases. The CDR3 is 15 amino acids. Germline assignment: CDR1 SNHLY and CDR2 FYNNEI. V gave up 5 bases and J gave up 6 bases; unmatched junction bases: 8. DNA of the CDR3: TGTGCCAGCAGTCCCCGGGGAGCGGGAGGGGATACGCAGTATTTT. It yields the protein CASSPRGAGGDTQYF.

The rearrangement links TRBV25-1 to TRBJ1-3, with D hard to call. Germline CDR1 MGHDK, CDR2 SYGVNS. The V gene lost 7 bases and the J gene lost 8 bases, with 15 bases spanning the gap. The CDR3 length is 13 residues. The CDR3 DNA is TGTGCCAGCATCCCTCCCTTTGGTTACACCATATATTTT. Its translation: CASIPPFGYTIYF.

CDR3 nucleotide sequence: TGTGCCAGCAGCTCGACGACAGGGAATCCCTACGAGCAGTACTTC. Its translation: CASSSTTGNPYEQYF. This chain connects TRBV7-2 to TRBJ2-7, with 7 nucleotides matching TRBD1. This CDR3 comprises 15 residues. Losses at the gene ends were 4 bases for V and 2 bases for J; bases not matched to a gene: 8. Germline loops: CDR1 SGHTA, CDR2 FQGNSA.

The V gene is TRBV7-2, the J gene TRBJ2-7, with D unclear. V dropped 2 bases and J dropped 6 bases, with 8 bases sitting between them. Germline CDR1 reads SGHTA; CDR2 reads FQGNSA. The CDR3 is 12 residues long. The CDR3 loop is CASSLSSGEQYF. For the CDR3, the DNA is TGTGCCAGCAGCTTATCATCCGGCGAGCAGTACTTC. Full variable domain (remainder filled in from reference TRBV7-2 and TRBJ2-7): GAGVSQSPSNKVTEKGKDVELRCDPISGHTALYWYRQSLGQGLEFLIYFQGNSAPDKSGLPSDRFSAERTGGSVSTLTIQRTQQEDSAVYLCASSLSSGEQYFGPGTRLTVT.

V is TRBV15 and J is TRBJ1-2, with D perhaps TRBD1 (5 bases). The CDR3 covers 14 residues. Germline-derived CDR1 and CDR2 are LNHNV and YYDKDF (reference sequence). V gave up 0 bases and J gave up 8 bases, with 13 bases separating them. The CDR3 spells CATSREVGTGGYTF. The DNA of the CDR3 is TGTGCCACCAGCAGAGAAGTGGGGACTGGAGGCTACACCTTC.

The gene calls are TRBV10-3 and TRBJ2-3, with D uncertain. V dropped 9 bases and J dropped 0 bases, with 16 bases sitting between them. Germline V gene data show CDR1 as ENHRY and CDR2 as SYGVKD. CDR3 length: 15 residues. The CDR3 sequence is CAIQPNLGSTDTQYF. The CDR3 DNA reads TGTGCCATACAACCGAACCTAGGGAGCACAGATACGCAGTATTTT.

This chain uses TRBV19 with TRBJ1-1, with D uncertain. The germline V gene encodes CDR1 LNHDA and CDR2 SQIVND (reference sequence). Trimming removed 5 bases from V and 8 bases from J, with 15 bases in between. The CDR3 sequence is 13 residues long. CDR3 coding DNA: TGTGCCAGTAGTGCGAGATTTATGGGGGAAGCTTTCTTT. Its translation is CASSARFMGEAFF.